The 29 T cell receptor beta chains reported below all come from one sample, sequenced in a study of CD8+CD57+ T cells in acquired aplastic anemia. Profiling of TCR beta VDJ combinations and CDR3 sequences used genomic DNA as template. TCRdb reprocessed the reads via MiXCR and lists one record per CDR3 protein. Of about 180,000 distinct CDR3 sequences in the sample, approximately 48% are singletons; the top ten hold 1.8%. Selection for sequencing was limited to patients who had shown CD8+CD57+ cell expansion by flow cytometry. Sequencing input: sorted CD4+, CD8+, or CD8+CD57+ T cells (not recorded which) from PBMCs. Receptors were obtained from a human donor with aplastic anemia.

The table lists this clonotype with many counts. Relative to the germline gene, one junction end is altered; a read error may explain this. The chain has TRBV29-1 and TRBJ2-7, with D perhaps TRBD1 or TRBD2 (5 bases each). There are 13 residues in the CDR3. From germline, CDR1 is SQVTM and CDR2 ANQGSEA. This CDR3 is CSVRDVDSYEQCF. CDR3 sequence (DNA): TGCAGCGTCCGGGACGTAGACTCCTACGAGCAGTGCTTC.

At least ten counts were recorded for this clonotype. The chain couples TRBV12-3 or TRBV12-4 to TRBJ2-4; D might be TRBD1 (5 bases). Trimming pared 3 bases from V and 7 bases from J, leaving 13 bases between. The CDR3 is 14 residues long. The DNA for the CDR3 is TGTGCCAGCAGTTTCGGGCAGGGTAGGAACATTCAGTACTTC. Residues: CASSFGQGRNIQYF.

The J gene is TRBJ2-3, the V gene TRBV29-1; 7 nucleotides agree with TRBD1. The germline gives CDR1 SQVTM, CDR2 ANQGSEA. The CDR3 runs to 15 residues. The V segment lost 5 bases and the J segment 2 bases; nucleotides outside the gene matches: 10. CDR3 coding DNA: TGCAGCGTTCGGACCGGGACAGAGTACACAGATACGCAGTATTTT. The encoded protein is CSVRTGTEYTDTQYF.

This clonotype was observed at least ten times. This rearrangement joins TRBV30 to TRBJ1-5; no clear D. Germline V lookup: CDR1 GTSNPN, CDR2 SVGIG (reference sequence). The CDR3 contains 12 residues. The V end was cut by 3 bases, the J end by 3 bases, with 6 bases between. CDR3 protein: CAWSLDNQPQHF. CDR3 nucleotides: TGTGCCTGGAGCTTAGACAATCAGCCCCAGCATTTT.

This chain joins TRBV15 and TRBJ1-1, with 9 nucleotides matching TRBD1. CDR1 LNHNV and CDR2 YYDKDF come from the germline V gene (reference sequence). The CDR3 totals 17 residues. The J segment lost 3 bases and the V segment lost 3 bases, leaving 11 bases of the junction unmatched. Written as DNA, the CDR3 is TGTGCCACCAGCAGGGACAGGGGAGGCCGGTTGGACACTGAAGCTTTCTTT. It specifies CATSRDRGGRLDTEAFF. The full variable domain, in which reference TRBV15 and TRBJ1-1 provide the parts outside the CDR3, is DAMVIQNPRYQVTQFGKPVTLSCSQTLNHNVMYWYQQKSSQAPKLLFHYYDKDFNNEADTPDNFQSRRPNTSFCFLDIRSPGLGDTAMYLCATSRDRGGRLDTEAFFGQGTRLTVV.

Concerning this clonotype: One end of the junction does not line up with germline, which may come from a read error. This chain joins TRBV7-9 and TRBJ1-2, with a tentative D call TRBD1 (6 bases). From germline, CDR1 is SEHNR and CDR2 FQNEAQ (reference sequence). The CDR3 is 15 amino acids. CDR3: CASSLGRGSNYGYTF. The CDR3 region has the DNA TGCGCCAGCAGCTTAGGCAGGGGCTCTAACTATGGCTACACCTTC.

CDR3 nucleotide sequence: TGTGCCAGCAGCGTAGCGGGGGTACAAGAGACCCAGTACTTC. As protein: CASSVAGVQETQYF. The chain recombines TRBV9 with TRBJ2-5; TRBD2 is a possible D gene (6 bases). The CDR3 loop spans 14 amino acids. Looked up from germline, CDR1 is SGDLS and CDR2 is YYNGEE. V was cut by 0 bases and J by 2 bases, with 8 bases left in between.

The table lists this clonotype with many counts. This chain links TRBV20-1 with TRBJ1-4; no clear D gene. Germline V gene data show CDR1 as DFQATT and CDR2 as SNEGSKA (reference sequence). CDR3 length equals 12 residues. V was pared by 5 bases and J by 8 bases, with 12 bases between. CDR3: CSAAFKREKLFF. The CDR3, as DNA: TGCAGTGCTGCCTTCAAGAGGGAAAAACTGTTTTTT.

This clonotype has a single count. A single base separates this from a much larger clone, so it may be a read error. This chain uses TRBV3-1 with TRBJ2-2; perhaps D is TRBD1 or TRBD2 (5 bases each). Germline V gene lookup returns CDR1 LGHDT and CDR2 YNNKEL (reference sequence). There are 14 residues in the CDR3. DNA for the CDR3: TGTGCCAGCAGCACCTCGACAGTAGCCGGGGAGCTGTCTTTT. Its protein product is CASSTSTVAGELSF.

The chain joins TRBV29-1 to TRBJ2-3; 14 bases line up with TRBD2. The germline CDR1 and CDR2 sequences are SQVTM and ANQGSEA. The CDR3 has 12 residues. The V and J ends lost 6 bases and 9 bases, in that order; junction bases with no gene match: 2. In DNA form, the CDR3 reads TGCAGCGTGGGACTAGCGGGAGAGACGCAGTATTTT. It encodes CSVGLAGETQYF.

This clonotype has ten or more counts. The chain recombines TRBV24-1 with TRBJ2-3, with a tentative D call TRBD1 (6 bases). Deletions cut 3 bases from V and 3 bases from J, with 12 bases between. The CDR3 consists of 15 residues. CDR1 and CDR2 (germline): KGHDR, SFDVKD. DNA for the CDR3: TGTGCCACCAGTGATCCCAGGGGTGGGACAGATACGCAGTATTTT. It translates to CATSDPRGGTDTQYF.

J is TRBJ1-3 and V is TRBV10-3; 7 nucleotides align to TRBD1. J lost 0 bases, V lost 9 bases, and 5 bases had no gene match. Germline CDR1 reads ENHRY; CDR2 reads SYGVKD. The CDR3 loop spans 14 amino acids. CDR3 nucleotide sequence: TGTGCCATACAAGGACAGGACTCTGGAAACACCATATATTTT. It translates to CAIQGQDSGNTIYF.

At least ten counts were recorded for this clonotype. Sequence at one end of the junction differs from germline and may be a read error. The genes are TRBV25-1 and TRBJ2-1; 9 positions match TRBD2. The CDR3 is made up of 15 amino acids. Germline V CDR1 and CDR2: MGHDK, SYGVNS. CDR3 protein: CVSIRGGGPYNEQFF. For the CDR3, the DNA is TGTGTCAGCATACGCGGGGGGGGTCCCTACAATGAGCAGTTCTTC.

The chain uses TRBV4-1 and TRBJ1-5; D call uncertain. Deletions cut 0 bases from V and 1 base from J, with 10 bases between. Germline V gene data show CDR1 as MGHRA and CDR2 as YSYEKL. The CDR3 contains 16 residues. The CDR3 DNA reads as TGCGCCAGCAGCCAAGAGGCGGCCAGGAGCAATCAGCCCCAGCATTTT. Its translation: CASSQEAARSNQPQHF.

The chain links TRBV11-2 to TRBJ1-2; tentatively, D is TRBD1 (6 bases). The CDR3 length is 16 residues. V dropped 5 bases and J dropped 4 bases, with 20 bases sitting between them. The germline V gene has CDR1 SGHAT and CDR2 FQNNGV. This CDR3 is CASSPGTSGGGYGYTF. Written as DNA, the CDR3 is TGTGCCAGCAGCCCCGGGACTAGCGGGGGCGGCTATGGCTACACCTTC. Supplemented by reference TRBV11-2 and TRBJ1-2, the full variable domain reads EAGVAQSPRYKIIEKRQSVAFWCNPISGHATLYWYQQILGQGPKLLIQFQNNGVVDDSQLPKDRFSAERLKGVDSTLKIQPAKLEDSAVYLCASSPGTSGGGYGYTFGSGTRLTVV.

This clonotype was detected many times. The chain has TRBV5-5 and TRBJ1-5; a possible D gene is TRBD1 (5 bases). In germline, CDR1 is SGHKS, CDR2 YYEKEE (reference sequence). The CDR3 spans 15 residues. V lost 4 bases to trimming and J lost 4 bases, with 15 bases between them. Here the CDR3 DNA reads TGTGCCAGCAGCACCGCTGGGGCCGGTAATCAGCCCCAGCATTTT. This gives the protein CASSTAGAGNQPQHF. Variable domain in full (rest from reference TRBV5-5 and TRBJ1-5): DAGVTQSPTHLIKTRGQQVTLRCSPISGHKSVSWYQQVLGQGPQFIFQYYEKEERGRGNFPDRFSARQFPNYSSELNVNALLLGDSALYLCASSTAGAGNQPQHFGDGTRLSIL.

Notes on this clonotype: Being one base from a much bigger clone, this may be a read error. The V call is TRBV2, the J call TRBJ2-1; weak D call: TRBD2 (7 bases). The CDR3 extends over 16 amino acids. CDR1 and CDR2 from the germline V gene are SNHLY and FYNNEI. Trimming cost V 5 bases and J 7 bases, with 21 bases left between them. CDR3 loop: CASSPTGGGPWNEQFF. The CDR3 DNA is TGTGCCAGCAGTCCGACTGGCGGGGGCCCCTGGAATGAGCAGTTCTTC. Variable domain in full (rest from reference TRBV2 and TRBJ2-1): EPEVTQTPSHQVTQMGQEVILRCVPISNHLYFYWYRQILGQKVEFLVSFYNNEISEKSEIFDDQFSVERPDGSNFTLKIRSTKLEDSAMYFCASSPTGGGPWNEQFFGPGTRLTVL.

J is TRBJ2-7 and V is TRBV7-2; D gene uncertain. Trimming removed 4 bases at V and 5 bases at J, with 9 bases between. CDR3 length equals 12 residues. Per the germline V gene, CDR1 is SGHTA and CDR2 is FQGNSA. CDR3 nucleotides: TGTGCCAGCAGCTCCTCACGGCACGAGCAGTACTTC. Translating gives CASSSSRHEQYF.

This clonotype was detected many times. The gene calls are TRBV7-9 and TRBJ1-1; 9 bases agree with TRBD1. Germline CDR1 and CDR2: SEHNR and FQNEAQ (reference sequence). J was trimmed by 6 bases and V by 5 bases; bases with no gene match: 10. CDR3 size: 15 residues. The CDR3 spells CASSQPGTGKPEAFF. The CDR3 bases are TGTGCCAGCAGCCAACCCGGGACAGGGAAACCTGAAGCTTTCTTT.

The J gene is TRBJ2-5, the V gene TRBV9; 7 bases align to TRBD2. The germline V gene has CDR1 SGDLS and CDR2 YYNGEE. The CDR3 spans 19 residues. Trimming took 0 bases from V and 4 from J; bases not matched to a gene: 18. The CDR3 is CASSVGAGVAGEVGETQYF. The DNA of the CDR3 is TGTGCCAGCAGCGTAGGGGCGGGGGTCGCCGGGGAGGTGGGAGAGACCCAGTACTTC.

The rearrangement joins TRBV24-1 to TRBJ1-1; 8 bases fit TRBD1. The germline V gene encodes CDR1 KGHDR and CDR2 SFDVKD. Trimming took 1 base from V and 10 from J; bases not matched to a gene: 4. There are 13 residues in the CDR3. CDR3 region: CATSDFGTGGAFF. The CDR3 DNA reads TGTGCCACCAGTGATTTCGGGACAGGCGGAGCTTTCTTT.

The rearrangement joins TRBV4-2 to TRBJ2-1; 14 positions match TRBD2. The germline V gene has CDR1 LGHNA and CDR2 YNFKEQ. The CDR3 runs 16 residues. J gave up 8 bases and V 3 bases, and 6 bases lay outside the gene matches. CDR3 protein: CASSHTGTSGGDEQFF. CDR3 bases: TGTGCCAGCAGCCACACCGGGACTAGCGGGGGAGATGAGCAGTTCTTC.

This clonotype was detected ten times or more. The V and J genes are TRBV9 and TRBJ2-1; 7 bases line up with TRBD1. V lost 0 bases to trimming and J lost 6 bases; unmatched junction nucleotides: 12. The germline V gene has CDR1 SGDLS and CDR2 YYNGEE. The CDR3 has 17 amino acids. The CDR3 is CASSVDRQGLTINEQFF. DNA of the CDR3: TGTGCCAGCAGCGTAGACCGACAGGGTCTCACAATCAATGAGCAGTTCTTC.

The chain carries TRBV24-1 and TRBJ1-2; TRBD1 aligns across 8 bases. V was pared by 7 bases and J by 0 bases, with 3 bases of the junction left unmatched. Germline values: CDR1 KGHDR, CDR2 SFDVKD. This CDR3 spans 14 amino acids. CDR3 loop: CATSRTGTNYGYTF. CDR3 nucleotide sequence: TGTGCCACCAGCCGGACAGGGACTAACTATGGCTACACCTTC.

This clonotype occurred many times. V gene TRBV7-6 combines with J gene TRBJ2-1, with TRBD2 matching over 10 bases. CDR1 is SGHVS and CDR2 is FNYEAQ in the germline V gene. The V and J ends lost 1 base and 7 bases, in that order; junction bases with no gene match: 7. This CDR3 contains 16 residues. This chain's CDR3 is CASSLGVSGRQNEQFF. The CDR3 DNA reads TGTGCCAGCAGCTTAGGGGTTAGCGGGAGGCAAAATGAGCAGTTCTTC.

The chain recombines TRBV10-3 with TRBJ2-1, with TRBD1 matching over 12 bases. The CDR3 consists of 17 residues. With V trimmed by 4 bases and J by 8 bases, 12 bases remained unmatched. Germline CDR1 and CDR2: ENHRY and SYGVKD. For the CDR3, the DNA is TGTGCCATCAGTGGCGGAGGGGGGACAGGGGGCTTCGATGAGCAGTTCTTC. This translates into CAISGGGGTGGFDEQFF.

This chain connects TRBV10-1 to TRBJ1-1; 9 bases fit TRBD1. Germline values: CDR1 WNHNN, CDR2 SYGVQD (reference sequence). The CDR3 is 14 amino acids. Trimming took 4 bases from V and 3 from J; bases not matched to a gene: 3. DNA of the CDR3: TGCGCCAGCAGTGCGGGACAGGGCTACACTGAAGCTTTCTTT. It yields the protein CASSAGQGYTEAFF.

The table lists this clonotype with many counts. This chain uses TRBV20-1 with TRBJ2-5; 10 bases align to TRBD2. J was trimmed by 7 bases and V by 6 bases; bases with no gene match: 23. Germline V gene data show CDR1 as DFQATT and CDR2 as SNEGSKA (reference sequence). CDR3 length: 18 residues. The DNA of the CDR3 is TGCAGTGCCCCCGGGGGGTTTGAGCGGGAGGGGAGGTCTGGGACCCAGTACTTC. Residues: CSAPGGFEREGRSGTQYF.

V and J are TRBV29-1 and TRBJ2-1, with D possibly TRBD1 on 5 matching bases. The germline V gene has CDR1 SQVTM and CDR2 ANQGSEA. Trimming removed 7 bases at V and 7 bases at J, with 14 bases between. The CDR3 contains 12 residues. The CDR3 reads CSASSGANEQFF. The CDR3 DNA reads as TGCAGCGCCAGCAGTGGGGCTAATGAGCAGTTCTTC.